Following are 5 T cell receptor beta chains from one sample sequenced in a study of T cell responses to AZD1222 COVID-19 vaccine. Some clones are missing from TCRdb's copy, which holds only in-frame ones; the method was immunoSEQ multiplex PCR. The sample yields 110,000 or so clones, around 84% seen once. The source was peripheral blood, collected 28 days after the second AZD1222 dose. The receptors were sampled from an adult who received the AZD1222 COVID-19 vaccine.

The CDR3 protein is CASSEQAELKETQYF. The CDR3 region has the DNA TGCGCCAGCAGCGAACAGGCCGAACTTAAAGAGACCCAGTACTTC. The V call is TRBV5-1, the J call TRBJ2-5; tentatively, D is TRBD1 (5 bases). The CDR3 has 15 residues. Trimming removed 4 bases at V and 3 bases at J, with 16 bases between. Germline V gene data show CDR1 as SGHRS and CDR2 as YFSETQ.

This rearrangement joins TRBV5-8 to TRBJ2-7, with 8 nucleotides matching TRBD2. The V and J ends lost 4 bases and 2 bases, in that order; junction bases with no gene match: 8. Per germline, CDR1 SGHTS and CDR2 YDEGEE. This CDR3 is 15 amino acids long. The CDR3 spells CASSRGRKRPYEQYF. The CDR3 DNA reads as TGTGCCAGCAGCCGCGGGAGGAAGCGGCCCTACGAGCAGTACTTC.

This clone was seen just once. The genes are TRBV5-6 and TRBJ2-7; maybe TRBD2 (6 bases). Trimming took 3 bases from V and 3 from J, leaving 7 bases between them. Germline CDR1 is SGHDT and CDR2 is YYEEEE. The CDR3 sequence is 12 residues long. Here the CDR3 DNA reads TGTGCCAGCAGCTCGGGACTCTACGAGCAGTACTTC. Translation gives CASSSGLYEQYF.

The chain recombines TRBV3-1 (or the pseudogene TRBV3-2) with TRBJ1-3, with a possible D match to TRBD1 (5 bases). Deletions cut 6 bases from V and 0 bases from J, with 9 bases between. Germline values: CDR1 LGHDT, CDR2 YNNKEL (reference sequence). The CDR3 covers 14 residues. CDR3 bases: TGTGCCAGCAGTTCGACAGACTCTGGAAACACCATATATTTT. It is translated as CASSSTDSGNTIYF.

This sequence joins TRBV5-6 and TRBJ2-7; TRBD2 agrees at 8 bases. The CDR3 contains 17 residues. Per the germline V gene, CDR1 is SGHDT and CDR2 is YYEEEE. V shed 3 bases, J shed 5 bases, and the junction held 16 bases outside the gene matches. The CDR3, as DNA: TGTGCCAGCAGCTCCAAACAGGAGGTACAGCGGGAGAACGAGCAGTACTTC. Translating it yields CASSSKQEVQRENEQYF.